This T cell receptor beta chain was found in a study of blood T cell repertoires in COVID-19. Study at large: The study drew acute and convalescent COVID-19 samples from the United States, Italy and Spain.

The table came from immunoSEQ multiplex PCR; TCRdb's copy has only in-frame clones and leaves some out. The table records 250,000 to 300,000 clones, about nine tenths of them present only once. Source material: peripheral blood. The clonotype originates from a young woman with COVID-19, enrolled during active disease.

The CDR3 nucleotides read TGTGCCAGCAGCCAACTAGCGGGAGAGTACGAGCAGTACTTC. It translates to CASSQLAGEYEQYF. The chain combines TRBV14 with TRBJ2-7; 10 positions match TRBD2. With V trimmed by 2 bases and J by 4 bases, 2 bases remained unmatched. This CDR3 spans 14 amino acids. Germline lookup yields CDR1 SGHDN and CDR2 FVKESK. Together with reference TRBV14 and TRBJ2-7, the CDR3 gives the full variable domain: EAGVTQFPSHSVIEKGQTVTLRCDPISGHDNLYWYRRVMGKEIKFLLHFVKESKQDESGMPNNRFLAERTGGTYSTLKVQPAELEDSGVYFCASSQLAGEYEQYFGPGTRLTVT.